These 17 T cell receptor beta chains share one sample of origin, sequenced in a study of Graves' ophthalmopathy and Graves' hyperthyroidism. RNA served as the template for amplifying TCR beta CDR3 regions. Following a first-round RT-PCR that used HTBI primers, a second-round multiplex PCR was carried out. TCRdb used MiXCR to reprocess the multiplex PCR reads, holding one entry per CDR3 protein. Here the sample spans some 390,000 distinct CDR3 sequences, around 18% being singletons. Sample: peripheral blood. All receptors come from a woman younger than 30 with Graves' ophthalmopathy.

This clonotype was recorded at least ten times. V usage is TRBV6-2 or TRBV6-3 and J usage is TRBJ2-7, with TRBD1 matching 7 bases. Germline values: CDR1 MNHEY, CDR2 SVGEGT. The CDR3 has 15 amino acids. V shed 2 bases and J 3 bases; nucleotides not matched to a gene: 7. The CDR3 reads CASSYPRDRNYEQYF. The CDR3 bases are TGTGCCAGCAGTTACCCTCGGGACAGAAACTACGAGCAGTACTTC.

The rearrangement uses TRBV27 and TRBJ1-5; D is uncertain. The CDR3 contains 14 residues. The V gene's germline CDR1 is MNHEY and CDR2 SMNVEV (reference sequence). V shed 5 bases and J shed 9 bases, with 17 bases lying between them. CDR3 sequence (DNA): TGTGCCAGCAGTCCAGCCTCCACCCCCAGGCCCCAGCATTTT. Translation: CASSPASTPRPQHF.

The rearrangement joins TRBV16 to TRBJ1-1, with 7 bases fitting TRBD1. J gave up 8 bases and V 1 base, and 10 bases lay outside the gene matches. Germline loops: CDR1 KGHSY, CDR2 FQNENV. The CDR3 has 15 amino acids. The CDR3 nucleotides read TGTGCCAGCAGCCAATTAGGGGCCTCGACAGGGGAAGCTTTCTTT. Translated, it gives CASSQLGASTGEAFF.

This clonotype was detected ten times or more. The CDR3 DNA is TGTGCCAGCAGCTCCCCGCTGGCGGGGGGGCGTAACGGGGAGCTGTTTTTT. Protein: CASSSPLAGGRNGELFF. The chain couples TRBV7-3 to TRBJ2-2, with TRBD2 matching 9 bases. Germline V lookup: CDR1 SGHTA, CDR2 FQGTGA. After removal of 4 bases from V and 7 bases from J, the junction contained 13 bases not matched to a gene. This CDR3 contains 17 residues.

V usage is TRBV28 and J usage is TRBJ2-5; D possibly corresponds to TRBD1 (5 bases). V was cut by 5 bases and J by 5 bases, with 15 bases left in between. The CDR3 is 14 residues long. The germline V gene has CDR1 MDHEN and CDR2 SYDVKM. This CDR3 reads CASSGASAEETQYF. The CDR3, as DNA: TGTGCCAGCAGTGGGGCTAGTGCCGAGGAGACCCAGTACTTC.

There are many counts of this clonotype. The rearrangement links TRBV12-3 or TRBV12-4 to TRBJ2-5; D unresolved. This CDR3 contains 13 residues. V lost 11 bases and J 4 bases, leaving 17 bases between the germline ends. CDR3 loop: CALPWGLGETQYF. The CDR3 DNA reads as TGTGCCCTCCCCTGGGGATTGGGAGAGACCCAGTACTTC.

The genes are TRBV28 and TRBJ2-7; D might be TRBD1 (6 bases). V was cut by 3 bases and J by 5 bases, with 14 bases left in between. From germline, CDR1 is MDHEN and CDR2 SYDVKM. CDR3 length: 14 residues. Here the CDR3 reads CASSFQGLGDEQYF. The CDR3 region has the DNA TGTGCCAGCAGTTTTCAGGGGCTAGGCGACGAGCAGTACTTC.

This clonotype was recorded many times. This chain uses TRBV30 with TRBJ1-3; D gene uncertain. CDR3 length: 14 amino acids. V lost 5 bases and J 2 bases, leaving 13 bases between the germline ends. Germline V gene data show CDR1 as GTSNPN and CDR2 as SVGIG (reference sequence). Here the CDR3 reads CAWGLTITGNTIYF. The CDR3 DNA follows: TGTGCCTGGGGCTTGACTATAACTGGAAACACCATATATTTT.

The table lists this clonotype with many counts. J is TRBJ2-4 and V is TRBV6-2 or TRBV6-3; no reliable D call. The CDR3 spans 16 residues. Germline V gene sequence: CDR1 MNHEY, CDR2 SVGEGT. The ends were cut back, 2 bases at V and 0 bases at J, with 11 bases in the middle. In nucleotides, the CDR3 is TGTGCCAGCAGTTACGAGGCCCTACTAGCCAAAAACATTCAGTACTTC. Translation: CASSYEALLAKNIQYF.

A remark on this clonotype: This may be a read error, as it is one base from a much larger clone. The chain couples TRBV30 to TRBJ2-5; perhaps TRBD1 as D (7 bases). The CDR3 sequence is 11 residues long. The V gene's germline CDR1 is GTSNPN and CDR2 SVGIG (reference sequence). CDR3 sequence reads: CARSPGGKPYF. Here the CDR3 DNA reads TGTGCCCGGAGTCCAGGGGGGAAACCGTACTTC.

This clonotype came up many times. The chain couples TRBV27 to TRBJ2-5, with D perhaps being TRBD1 or TRBD2 (9 bases each). The CDR3 is 18 residues long. Germline loops: CDR1 MNHEY, CDR2 SMNVEV (reference sequence). V was clipped by 4 bases and J by 5 bases, with 26 bases between them. In DNA, the CDR3 is TGTGCCAGCAGTTCCCTGGGGGTGCTAGCGGGGACAGGGGAGACCCAGTACTTC. Residues: CASSSLGVLAGTGETQYF.

This clonotype was observed a handful of times. This chain joins TRBV6-1 and TRBJ1-5, with 8 bases that match TRBD1. Germline assignment: CDR1 MNHNS and CDR2 SASEGT. With 6 bases clipped from V and 1 base from J, the junction kept 5 bases outside the gene matches. The CDR3 totals 15 residues. CDR3 in DNA: TGTGCCAGCAGAGACCGGGACAGGAGCAATCAGCCCCAGCATTTT. This encodes CASRDRDRSNQPQHF.

This clonotype occurred many times. The rearrangement uses TRBV6-2 or TRBV6-3 and TRBJ2-2; unclear D gene. Trimming took 7 bases from V and 6 from J, leaving 18 bases between them. This CDR3 contains 15 residues. Germline loops: CDR1 MNHEY, CDR2 SVGEGT. Here the CDR3 reads CASTDGLGRSGELFF. The CDR3 nucleotides read TGTGCCAGCACCGACGGGTTGGGAAGATCCGGGGAGCTGTTTTTT.

The sample holds many counts of this clonotype. The chain couples TRBV6-2 or TRBV6-3 to TRBJ1-5, with 8 bases identical to TRBD1. From germline, CDR1 is MNHEY and CDR2 SVGEGT. With V trimmed by 9 bases and J by 6 bases, 10 bases remained unmatched. The CDR3 has 14 residues. CDR3 residues: CASGGAGGGQPQHF. CDR3 in DNA: TGTGCCAGTGGGGGGGCAGGGGGCGGTCAGCCCCAGCATTTT.

This chain joins TRBV6-2 or TRBV6-3 and TRBJ1-5; 12 bases map to TRBD1. The CDR3 runs to 17 residues. With V trimmed by 10 bases and J by 4 bases, 14 bases remained unmatched. The germline V gene encodes CDR1 MNHEY and CDR2 SVGEGT. This CDR3 reads CATSRDRGRLANQPQHF. In DNA, the CDR3 is TGTGCCACCAGCCGGGACAGGGGGCGATTGGCGAATCAGCCCCAGCATTTT.

This clonotype was counted at least ten times. The V call is TRBV12-3 or TRBV12-4, the J call TRBJ2-1, with 8 bases identical to TRBD2. The junction had 14 bases not matched to a gene; V was cut back by 5 bases and J by 8 bases. CDR3 size: 16 residues. Written as DNA, the CDR3 is TGTGCCAGCAGTACCCTTCAGGGCGGGGGGAGAGATGAGCAGTTCTTC. It translates to CASSTLQGGGRDEQFF.

This clonotype was picked up many times. The chain carries TRBV28 and TRBJ1-2, with D hard to call. CDR1 is MDHEN and CDR2 is SYDVKM in the germline V gene. The V end lost 7 bases, the J end lost 3 bases, and 12 bases lay between the germline ends. The CDR3 consists of 13 residues. The CDR3 loop is CASNEAVDYGYTF. The CDR3 DNA sequence: TGTGCCAGCAATGAGGCGGTAGACTATGGCTACACCTTC.